Listed below are T cell receptor beta chains from one sample, sequenced in a study of CD8+ T cells in alopecia areata. Assay: immunoSEQ multiplex PCR; the TCRdb copy retains only in-frame clones and omits some. The table lists about 200,000 clones, approximately 53% of them singletons, with around 5% in the top ten. Input material: CD8+ T cells sorted from blood. The receptors stem from a human donor in good health. Each CDR3 is given with its conserved first and last residue. A D gene is named only where the DNA matches it firmly. A clone size is listed for some rows: how often the clone was seen (once, few, many), or a class if it is expanded.

clone size	J gene	D gene	V gene	CDR3 DNA	CDR3 protein
.	TRBJ2-7	.	TRBV6-5	TGTGCCAGCAGCTCGACGCGCGCCTCCTACGAGCAGTACTTC	CASSSTRASYEQYF
few	TRBJ1-1	.	TRBV11-2	TGTGCCAGCAGCTTAGCCGCAGGGTTGAACACTGAAGCTTTCTTT	CASSLAAGLNTEAFF
.	TRBJ2-1	TRBD1	TRBV12-5	TGTGCTAGTGGTTTCGACAGGGTGGGCTACAATGAGCAGTTCTTC	CASGFDRVGYNEQFF
once	TRBJ2-7	.	TRBV27	TGTGCCAGCAGTCGGGACCTTAGCACCTACGAGCAGTACTTC	CASSRDLSTYEQYF
.	TRBJ1-1	TRBD1	TRBV29-1	TGCAGCGTTGAAGGTCCGGGACAGGGGAACACTGAAGCTTTCTTT	CSVEGPGQGNTEAFF
once	TRBJ2-3	TRBD2	TRBV30	TGTGCCTGGAACCAAGCGGGGGGCACAGATACGCAGTATTTT	CAWNQAGGTDTQYF
.	TRBJ2-2	TRBD1	TRBV2	TGTGCCAGCAGTCCCGGGACAGGGTACACCGGGGAGCTGTTTTTT	CASSPGTGYTGELFF
few	TRBJ2-5	.	TRBV29-1	TGCAGCGTTGAGATGGCCGGTACCCAAGAGACCCAGTACTTC	CSVEMAGTQETQYF
.	TRBJ1-2	.	TRBV27	TGTGCCAGCAGAAAAATCGGACCGGGATATGGCTACACCTTC	CASRKIGPGYGYTF
.	TRBJ2-7	TRBD1	TRBV29-1	TGCAGCGTGGATCACCGGGACAGCTCCTACGAGCAGTACTTC	CSVDHRDSSYEQYF
.	TRBJ2-7	.	TRBV4-1	TGCGCCAGCAGCCCCATAGGCTCCGCGCAGTACTTC	CASSPIGSAQYF
.	TRBJ1-5	.	TRBV9	TGTGCCAGCTGTAGTCAGCCCCAGCATTTT	CASCSQPQHF
.	TRBJ1-1	.	TRBV5-4	TGTGCCAGCAGCTTGGCCGCAGGGCAGAACACTGAAGCTTTCTTT	CASSLAAGQNTEAFF
.	TRBJ1-2	.	TRBV13	TGTGCCAGCAGCAAGGGGGGGCGCGACTATGGCTACACCTTC	CASSKGGRDYGYTF
.	TRBJ1-2	.	TRBV5-4	TGTGCCAGCAGCCAAACGGGGGCAACCTATGGCTACACCTTC	CASSQTGATYGYTF
.	TRBJ1-1	.	TRBV5-3	TGTGCCAGCAGCCAAGGAGGAGGGACTGAAGCTTTCTTT	CASSQGGGTEAFF
.	TRBJ1-5	.	TRBV25-1	TGTGCCAGCAGTGGCGCTGGTTTGAGGCCCCAGCATTTT	CASSGAGLRPQHF
few	TRBJ2-1	.	TRBV7-9	TGTGCCAGCAGCTTAGTGGGCAACAATGAGCAGTTCTTC	CASSLVGNNEQFF
few	TRBJ2-7	.	TRBV4-1	TGCGCCAGCAGCCAAGTATCCGACGAGCAGTACTTC	CASSQVSDEQYF
.	TRBJ2-7	.	TRBV4-1	TGCGCCAGCAGCCCGTCGACACAGATGGACGAGCAGTACTTC	CASSPSTQMDEQYF
.	TRBJ1-2	TRBD1	TRBV2	TGTGCCAGCAGTGAACTCCTCCAGGGGGATTCGGGTGGCCACACCTTC	CASSELLQGDSGGHTF
few	TRBJ2-7	.	TRBV2	TGTGCCAGCAGGCCGGGCCCTCGATTCTACGAGCAGTACTTC	CASRPGPRFYEQYF
.	TRBJ2-1	.	TRBV5-1	TGCGCCAGCAGTGCAGGGGCTCCTCCCAATGAGCAGTTCTTC	CASSAGAPPNEQFF
.	TRBJ1-2	.	TRBV29-1	TGCAGCGTTGAAGATCAGTTCTATGGCTACACCTTC	CSVEDQFYGYTF
.	TRBJ1-1	.	TRBV4-1	TGCGCCAGCAGCCAGGGGGGAGACCTTAGACCTTTCTTT	CASSQGGDLRPFF
.	TRBJ1-2	TRBD1	TRBV5-6	TGTGCCAGCAGCTTGGCTGGGACAGGCTATGGCTACACCTTC	CASSLAGTGYGYTF
.	TRBJ2-2	.	TRBV2	TGTGCCAGCCTCCCAGAGGGAGCTCCGACCGGGGAGCTGTTTTTT	CASLPEGAPTGELFF
.	TRBJ2-3	TRBD1	TRBV9	TGTGCCAGCAGCCCGCCCAGGGGGACAGATACGCAGTATTTT	CASSPPRGTDTQYF
once	TRBJ1-2	.	TRBV25-1	TGTGCCAGCAGTGCTTCGGCGCCTCGTGGCTACACCTTC	CASSASAPRGYTF
.	TRBJ2-7	.	TRBV6-5	TGTGCCAGCAGTTCAAGCGACGAGCAGTACTTC	CASSSSDEQYF
.	TRBJ2-3	.	TRBV2	TGTGCCAGCAGGGACTTAGACCCCCGCCCAGATACGCAGTATTTT	CASRDLDPRPDTQYF
few	TRBJ1-1	TRBD1	TRBV5-1	TGCGCCAGCAGCTCGACAGGGCGGAACACTGAAGCTTTCTTT	CASSSTGRNTEAFF
.	TRBJ2-1	.	TRBV25-1	TGTGCCAGCAGCAGAGGGCATGAGCAGTTCTTC	CASSRGHEQFF
.	TRBJ2-1	TRBD1	TRBV27	TGTGCCAGCAGTTTAAAGGACAGGGGGACCTACAATGAGCAGTTCTTC	CASSLKDRGTYNEQFF
.	TRBJ2-6	.	TRBV5-6	TGTGCCAGCTCCCCGGCAACTTACTCTGGGGCCAACGTCCTGACTTTC	CASSPATYSGANVLTF
few	TRBJ1-1	.	TRBV6-5	TGTGCCACAAGGGACGGAATGAACACTGAAGCTTTCTTT	CATRDGMNTEAFF
few	TRBJ2-7	.	TRBV14	TGTGCCAGCAGCCACAAACCCTACAGCTACGAGCAGTACTTC	CASSHKPYSYEQYF
.	TRBJ2-1	TRBD1	TRBV30	TGTGCCTGGAGTGTGCAACAGGGGAATGAGCAGTTCTTC	CAWSVQQGNEQFF
once	TRBJ2-3	.	TRBV6-5	TGTGCCAGCACTTCCTACGAGGGCGCAGATACGCAGTATTTT	CASTSYEGADTQYF
.	TRBJ2-7	.	TRBV15	TGTGCCACCAGCGGAGAGATAGCGTACGAGCAGTACTTC	CATSGEIAYEQYF
.	TRBJ2-1	TRBD2	TRBV29-1	TGCAGCGTTGAGTGGCTAGCGGGGCGTCCTAGGGAGCAGTTCTTC	CSVEWLAGRPREQFF
.	TRBJ2-1	.	TRBV7-9	TGTGCCAGCAGCCTGACGGGTTACAATGAGCAGTTCTTC	CASSLTGYNEQFF
few	TRBJ2-7	TRBD1	TRBV29-1	TGCAGCGTGGTGTGGGACAGTACCTACGAGCAGTACTTC	CSVVWDSTYEQYF
.	TRBJ2-5	.	TRBV29-1	TGCAGCGTTGATAGACAGCAAGAGACCCAGTACTTC	CSVDRQQETQYF
.	TRBJ1-6	TRBD1	TRBV27	TGTGCCAGCAGTTTAGGACAGGGCCCAACACCCCTCCACTTT	CASSLGQGPTPLHF
.	TRBJ1-1	.	TRBV4-1	TGCGCCAGCAGCTTCCGGGAGACGGACACTGAAGCTTTCTTT	CASSFRETDTEAFF
.	TRBJ2-2	.	TRBV5-4	TGTGCCAGCAGCTTCCAGGGACCCGGGGAGCTGTTTTTT	CASSFQGPGELFF
few	TRBJ2-5	.	TRBV5-1	TGCGCCAGCAGCTTTATGGGTACTGAAGAGACCCAGTACTTC	CASSFMGTEETQYF
.	TRBJ1-1	.	TRBV6-5	TGTGCCAGCAGTTACGAGGGGATAGAAGCTTTCTTT	CASSYEGIEAFF
.	TRBJ2-4	.	TRBV27	TGTGCCAGCAGTTTGACGGTGGCCAAAAACATTCAGTACTTC	CASSLTVAKNIQYF
few	TRBJ1-1	.	TRBV7-9	TGTGCCAGCAGGGGATCTGAAGCTTTCTTT	CASRGSEAFF
.	TRBJ1-1	.	TRBV11-2	TGTGCCAGCAGCTCGATAGGGGACACTTTGAACACTGAAGCTTTCTTT	CASSSIGDTLNTEAFF
.	TRBJ1-5	TRBD1	TRBV27	TGTGCCAGCAGCCCCCAGGGACAGGCCCCCCAACCCCAGCATTTT	CASSPQGQAPQPQHF
.	TRBJ1-1	.	TRBV7-9	TGTGCCAGCACCAGTAACACTGAAGCTTTCTTT	CASTSNTEAFF
.	TRBJ2-3	TRBD1	TRBV9	TGTGCCAGCAGCGTAGTGGACAGGGTCGTTACAGATACGCAGTATTTT	CASSVVDRVVTDTQYF
.	TRBJ2-3	.	TRBV7-8	TGTGCCAGCAGCTCCCGGGACCGCCTTGCAGATACGCAGTATTTT	CASSSRDRLADTQYF
few	TRBJ2-7	.	TRBV4-2	TGTGCCAGCAGCCAAGCTTGGGGGAGCTACGAGCAGTACTTC	CASSQAWGSYEQYF
.	TRBJ2-5	.	TRBV10-2	TGCGCCAGCAGCCCTCCCCACCGGGAGACCCAGTACTTC	CASSPPHRETQYF
.	TRBJ1-1	.	TRBV27	TGTGCCAGCAGTTTATCAGGGGGGGTAACCACTGAAGCTTTCTTT	CASSLSGGVTTEAFF
.	TRBJ1-2	.	TRBV6-1	TGTGCCAGCAGTGATTTTGGCCAGCTCTATGGCTACACCTTC	CASSDFGQLYGYTF